The 21 T cell receptor beta chains presented below share a single source sample, sequenced in a study of cytomegalovirus exposure and HLA in healthy donors. PCR was performed using 60 Vbeta and 13 Jbeta primers. TCRdb's table, derived via immunoSEQ multiplex PCR, lists solely in-frame clones and lacks some. This sample yields 29,000 or so clones, of which more than 55% are seen a single time; more than 40% belongs to the top ten. Material: PBMCs. The receptors shown here come from a male donor in good health and CMV-seropositive.

This rearrangement joins TRBV5-1 to TRBJ2-1; 15 bases line up with TRBD2. Germline CDR1 is SGHRS and CDR2 is YFSETQ. There are 15 residues in the CDR3. V trimming: 3 bases; J trimming: 8 bases; junction bases outside the gene matches: 3. CDR3: CASSSGLAGGDEQFF. DNA for the CDR3: TGCGCCAGCAGCTCAGGACTAGCGGGAGGGGATGAGCAGTTCTTC.

The genes are TRBV19 and TRBJ1-2, with D possibly being TRBD1 (6 bases). V lost 5 bases to trimming and J lost 8 bases, with 12 bases between them. This CDR3 contains 12 residues. The V gene's germline CDR1 is LNHDA and CDR2 SQIVND (reference sequence). CDR3 nucleotides: TGTGCCAGTAGTCCTCGGACAGAAGGCTACACCTTC. The encoded protein is CASSPRTEGYTF.

V usage is TRBV6-5 and J usage is TRBJ1-1, with 8 bases identical to TRBD1. Per the germline V gene, CDR1 is MNHEY and CDR2 is SVGAGI. This CDR3 is built from 15 residues. The V gene end was trimmed by 2 bases and the J gene end by 3 bases; junction bases not matched to a gene: 5. The CDR3, as DNA: TGTGCCAGCAGTTACGGGACAGGCCGGGACACTGAAGCTTTCTTT. Translated, it gives CASSYGTGRDTEAFF.

This clone was counted between two and nine times. The rearrangement uses TRBV28 and TRBJ1-2; tentatively, D is TRBD1 (6 bases). CDR1 is MDHEN, CDR2 SYDVKM, per germline. This CDR3 spans 14 amino acids. Trimming shortened V by 5 bases and J by 4 bases, and 14 bases separated the two germline ends. The CDR3 spells CASSPGQRLYGYTF. CDR3 in DNA: TGTGCCAGCAGTCCCGGACAGAGACTCTATGGCTACACCTTC.

This clone has only one observation. J is TRBJ1-5 and V is TRBV19; a possible D gene is TRBD1 (5 bases). The CDR3 loop spans 14 amino acids. Germline assignment: CDR1 LNHDA and CDR2 SQIVND (reference sequence). Trimming stripped 9 bases from V and 6 bases from J, with 18 bases between. The CDR3 DNA follows: TGTGCCAGCGGAGTGCCAGGGAGGGGTCAGCCCCAGCATTTT. Translation gives CASGVPGRGQPQHF.

This clone occurred a few times. This chain joins TRBV27 and TRBJ2-7; TRBD2 aligns across 13 bases. J gave up 6 bases and V 3 bases, and 5 bases lay outside the gene matches. This CDR3 comprises 15 residues. Germline V gives CDR1 MNHEY, CDR2 SMNVEV (reference sequence). CDR3 coding DNA: TGTGCCAGCAGTTTCAGACTAGCGGGAGGCAGCGAGCAGTACTTC. This translates into CASSFRLAGGSEQYF.

V and J are TRBV5-1 and TRBJ1-1; possible D gene TRBD1, 5 bases. CDR3 length equals 14 residues. The germline CDR1 and CDR2 sequences are SGHRS and YFSETQ. V lost 4 bases to trimming and J lost 1 base, with 11 bases between them. CDR3 loop: CASSPGTGNTEAFF. The CDR3 DNA reads as TGCGCCAGCAGCCCCGGAACAGGGAACACTGAAGCTTTCTTT.

J is TRBJ1-5 and V is TRBV19; D may be TRBD1 (6 bases). V lost 9 bases to trimming and J lost 0 bases, with 18 bases between them. Germline V CDR1 and CDR2: LNHDA, SQIVND (reference sequence). CDR3 length: 16 residues. The CDR3 is CASRQVPTYSNQPQHF. CDR3 coding DNA: TGTGCCAGCAGACAGGTCCCTACCTATAGCAATCAGCCCCAGCATTTT. Using reference TRBV19 and TRBJ1-5 for the parts outside the CDR3, the full variable domain is DGGITQSPKYLFRKEGQNVTLSCEQNLNHDAMYWYRQDPGQGLRLIYYSQIVNDFQKGDIAEGYSVSREKKESFPLTVTSAQKNPTAFYLCASRQVPTYSNQPQHFGDGTRLSIL.

The chain couples TRBV18 to TRBJ2-2; D not certain. Trimming cost V 1 base and J 6 bases, with 9 bases left between them. This CDR3 region has 14 residues. The germline CDR1 and CDR2 sequences are KGHSH and LQKENI. The CDR3 nucleotides are TGTGCCAGCTCACCACAGCTAAACTCCGGGGAGCTGTTTTTT. Translated: CASSPQLNSGELFF.

The V call is TRBV4-1, the J call TRBJ2-6, with 7 bases fitting TRBD1. CDR1 and CDR2 from the germline V gene are MGHRA and YSYEKL. The CDR3 loop spans 19 amino acids. The junction had 8 bases not matched to a gene; V was cut back by 0 bases and J by 0 bases. CDR3 sequence (DNA): TGCGCCAGCAGCCAAGATCGAGGGGGCCGGAGCTCTGGGGCCAACGTCCTGACTTTC. As protein: CASSQDRGGRSSGANVLTF.

This clone was recorded a few times. The chain combines TRBV6-4 with TRBJ2-1; tentatively, D is TRBD1 (6 bases). In germline, CDR1 is MRHNA, CDR2 SNTAGT. Trimming pared 5 bases from V and 0 bases from J, leaving 14 bases between. This CDR3 comprises 16 residues. The CDR3 DNA is TGTGCCAGCAGTTCAGGGGTAACCGGCTCCTACAATGAGCAGTTCTTC. Residues: CASSSGVTGSYNEQFF.

This chain uses TRBV15 with TRBJ1-2, with TRBD1 as a possible D gene (5 bases). With 3 bases removed from V and 2 bases from J, the gap between germline ends came to 13 bases. Germline lookup yields CDR1 LNHNV and CDR2 YYDKDF (reference sequence). There are 15 residues in the CDR3. CDR3 amino acids: CATSRIPTENYGYTF. CDR3 bases: TGTGCCACCAGCAGGATTCCGACAGAGAACTATGGCTACACCTTC.

The rearrangement uses TRBV4-1 and TRBJ1-2; a possible D gene is TRBD1 (5 bases). The CDR3 has 13 amino acids. The germline CDR1 and CDR2 sequences are MGHRA and YSYEKL. V was pared by 0 bases and J by 4 bases, with 6 bases between. CDR3 nucleotide sequence: TGCGCCAGCAGCCAAGAAAGGGGCTATGGCTACACCTTC. This codes for CASSQERGYGYTF.

The chain joins TRBV6-5 to TRBJ1-4; 7 nucleotides line up with TRBD1. Trimming at V came to 4 bases and at J to 2 bases, leaving 4 bases not matched to a gene. Germline CDR1 and CDR2: MNHEY and SVGAGI. CDR3 size: 15 residues. The CDR3 is CASSFTTGTNEKLFF. CDR3 coding DNA: TGTGCCAGCAGTTTCACGACAGGGACTAATGAAAAACTGTTTTTT.

V gene TRBV20-1 combines with J gene TRBJ1-1, with D hard to call. The CDR3 loop spans 11 amino acids. Trimming removed 4 bases at V and 1 base at J, with 4 bases between. Germline assignment: CDR1 DFQATT and CDR2 SNEGSKA (reference sequence). DNA of the CDR3: TGCAGTGCTAAAGCGAACACTGAAGCTTTCTTT. Amino acids: CSAKANTEAFF.

The V and J genes are TRBV7-6 and TRBJ2-5; D unclear. V lost 1 base and J 2 bases, leaving 5 bases between the germline ends. There are 13 residues in the CDR3. Germline V lookup: CDR1 SGHVS, CDR2 FNYEAQ. DNA of the CDR3: TGTGCCAGCAGCTTAGAGCTGCAAGAGACCCAGTACTTC. Its translation is CASSLELQETQYF.

This clone has only a few counts. The V call is TRBV5-1, the J call TRBJ1-2; D is perhaps TRBD1 (6 bases). Trimming took off 5 bases at V and 1 base at J, with 12 bases between the two ends. CDR3 length equals 14 residues. Germline V gene data show CDR1 as SGHRS and CDR2 as YFSETQ. CDR3 sequence: CASSTIGGNYGYTF. CDR3 bases: TGCGCCAGCAGTACCATAGGGGGTAACTATGGCTACACCTTC.

This clone was seen only once. The CDR3 spells CASSSTGEGEQYF. In DNA, the CDR3 is TGTGCCAGCAGCTCGACAGGGGAGGGCGAGCAGTACTTC. The J gene is TRBJ2-7, the V gene TRBV7-9; possibly TRBD1 for D (8 bases). Trimming took 4 bases from V and 6 from J, leaving 13 bases between them. CDR3 length: 13 residues. Germline loops: CDR1 SEHNR, CDR2 FQNEAQ (reference sequence). The full variable domain, rest sourced from reference TRBV7-9 and TRBJ2-7, is DTGVSQNPRHKITKRGQNVTFRCDPISEHNRLYWYRQTLGQGPEFLTYFQNEAQLEKSRLLSDRFSAERPKGSFSTLEIQRTEQGDSAMYLCASSSTGEGEQYFGPGTRLTVT.

The CDR3 reads CASMVQAEAFF. CDR3 DNA: TGTGCCAGCATGGTCCAGGCTGAAGCTTTCTTT. The V and J genes are TRBV2 and TRBJ1-1; D is uncertain. V was pared by 7 bases and J by 6 bases, with 9 bases between. This CDR3 is built from 11 residues. CDR1 is SNHLY and CDR2 is FYNNEI in the germline V gene. Variable domain in full (rest from reference TRBV2 and TRBJ1-1): EPEVTQTPSHQVTQMGQEVILRCVPISNHLYFYWYRQILGQKVEFLVSFYNNEISEKSEIFDDQFSVERPDGSNFTLKIRSTKLEDSAMYFCASMVQAEAFFGQGTRLTVV.

This clone showed up just once. The chain uses TRBV5-6 and TRBJ1-6; D is perhaps TRBD1 (6 bases). Germline CDR1 reads SGHDT; CDR2 reads YYEEEE. V shed 4 bases and J shed 8 bases, with 19 bases lying between them. The CDR3 covers 16 residues. Here the CDR3 reads CASSLKTGGGDSPLHF. CDR3 nucleotide sequence: TGTGCCAGCAGCCTAAAGACAGGCGGTGGGGATTCACCCCTCCACTTT. The full variable domain, its missing parts supplied by reference TRBV5-6 and TRBJ1-6, is DAGVTQSPTHLIKTRGQQVTLRCSPKSGHDTVSWYQQALGQGPQFIFQYYEEEERQRGNFPDRFSGHQFPNYSSELNVNALLLGDSALYLCASSLKTGGGDSPLHFGNGTRLTVT.

The rearrangement links TRBV7-8 to TRBJ2-4; 9 nucleotides match TRBD1. The CDR3 has 15 residues. CDR1 SGHVS and CDR2 FQNEAQ come from the germline V gene. The J segment lost 5 bases and the V segment lost 4 bases, leaving 6 bases of the junction unmatched. As DNA, the CDR3 is TGTGCCAGCAGCTCGGACAGGGGAATCCAAAACATTCAGTACTTC. It yields the protein CASSSDRGIQNIQYF.